These 6 T cell receptor beta chains were all obtained from the same sample, sequenced in a study of blood T cell repertoires in COVID-19. Only in-frame clones appear in the TCRdb table, and some are missing; sequencing was by immunoSEQ multiplex PCR. Here the sample spans some 260,000 clones, around 90% being singletons. Sample: peripheral blood. These receptor sequences come from a woman in her thirties or forties who had recovered from COVID-19.

V is TRBV7-3 and J is TRBJ2-1; 12 positions agree with TRBD2. From germline, CDR1 is SGHTA and CDR2 FQGTGA. V shed 1 base and J 9 bases; nucleotides not matched to a gene: 16. This CDR3 spans 19 amino acids. CDR3 in amino acids: CASSLRGQGLAGLRGEQFF. DNA of the CDR3: TGTGCCAGCAGCTTAAGGGGGCAGGGACTAGCGGGCCTTCGGGGTGAGCAGTTCTTC.

The genes are TRBV30 and TRBJ2-7; D possibly corresponds to TRBD2 (5 bases). Germline lookup yields CDR1 GTSNPN and CDR2 SVGIG (reference sequence). Trimming shortened V by 2 bases and J by 2 bases, and 10 bases separated the two germline ends. This CDR3 region has 13 residues. The CDR3 DNA reads TGTGCCTGGAGTCGGGATCCCCCCTACGAGCAGTACTTC. Its protein is CAWSRDPPYEQYF.

This clone showed up just once. The CDR3 loop reads CASSQDRPGGSEQYF. CDR3 DNA sequence: TGCGCCAGCAGCCAAGACCGGCCGGGCGGGTCCGAGCAGTACTTC. The chain uses TRBV4-1 and TRBJ2-7, with D maybe TRBD2 (5 bases). The V gene lost 0 bases and the J gene lost 6 bases, with 15 bases spanning the gap. The germline gives CDR1 MGHRA, CDR2 YSYEKL. The length of the CDR3 is 15 residues.

The chain recombines TRBV4-2 with TRBJ2-2; tentatively, D is TRBD1 (6 bases). Looked up from germline, CDR1 is LGHNA and CDR2 is YNFKEQ. This CDR3 is built from 16 residues. The germline V and J ends were trimmed by 4 bases and 4 bases, with 16 bases remaining between them. The CDR3 region is CASSPLSGVGTGELFF. CDR3 in DNA: TGTGCCAGCAGCCCCCTCTCAGGGGTGGGCACCGGGGAGCTGTTTTTT.

The rearrangement links TRBV24-1 to TRBJ1-2; D call uncertain. The germline CDR1 and CDR2 sequences are KGHDR and SFDVKD. This CDR3 is built from 14 residues. V lost 0 bases, J lost 7 bases, and 11 bases lay in between. CDR3 nucleotides: TGTGCCACCAGTGATTTGGAGGAAACGGGTGGCTACACCTTC. Translating gives CATSDLEETGGYTF.

This chain links TRBV20-1 with TRBJ2-1; 7 bases are shared with TRBD2. Germline V gives CDR1 DFQATT, CDR2 SNEGSKA (reference sequence). V dropped 3 bases and J dropped 4; count of bases not matched to a gene: 9. The CDR3 covers 15 residues. The CDR3: CSASGGAGEYNEQFF. DNA of the CDR3: TGCAGTGCTAGTGGTGGTGCGGGGGAATACAATGAGCAGTTCTTC.